The clone carrying this T cell receptor beta chain showed up many times. Its target is unknown. TCRdb processed the 5' RACE reads anew with MiXCR; each CDR3 protein has one entry. The data show nearly 900,000 distinct CDR3 sequences, about 12% seen once. V was clipped by 4 bases and J by 3 bases; unmatched bases: 3. CDR3 length equals 15 residues. Germline-derived CDR1 and CDR2 are SGHVS and FQNEAQ. The source of the sample is a study of identical twins. General study results and limits: Conclusions came from cross-sectional statistical analysis, not from following the same donors. For zero-insertion analyses, partial confounding could come from invariant MAIT and iNKT cells. The more abundant beta clonotypes in cord blood had fewer insertions, and memory repertoires did not show this.

The data were also submitted as part of a second study, on yellow fever vaccine responses in identical twins. That report notes: Among the twins, the vaccine T cell response reportedly seemed partly convergent and partly personalized.

V usage is TRBV7-8 and J usage is TRBJ2-3; 11 bases are shared with TRBD2. Input material: PBMCs. The clonotype originates from a woman aged 18-35 years in good health. For the CDR3, the DNA is TGTGCCAGCAGCTCCTGGACTAGCGGGACAGATACGCAGTATTTT. Amino acids: CASSSWTSGTDTQYF.